This T cell receptor beta chain came from a study of identifying expanded T cells in peripheral blood. The study's findings and limits: Approximately 1.2 clones differed between technical replicates, versus about 16 and 19 over time. Roughly 2-week clone count variance significantly increased as total template count grew.

Collection occurred without any documented infections or immune events in donors. The V gene's germline CDR1 is MNHNY and CDR2 SVGAGI (reference sequence). With 6 bases removed from V and 4 bases from J, the gap between germline ends came to 12 bases. CDR3 length equals 13 residues. Sequencing was performed with immunoSEQ multiplex PCR; in TCRdb, only in-frame clones are kept and a portion is missing. Of 100,000 to 110,000 clones listed, over 75% were seen once; the top ten hold roughly 6%. Turning to this clone: Its antigen is currently unknown.

V usage is TRBV6-6 and J usage is TRBJ1-2, with D perhaps matching TRBD1 (5 bases). This clonotype originated in a person aged 18 to 75 in good health. Sequenced sample: blood. The CDR3 spells CASSLGRSYGYTF. CDR3 sequence (DNA): TGTGCCAGCAGCTTGGGACGGAGCTATGGCTACACCTTC.